This entry concerns a single T cell receptor beta chain. Its cognate antigen is unknown. These data originate in a study of monozygotic twins with inflammatory bowel disease. Each TCR library consumed about 4,000 ng of total RNA. From the 5' RACE reads, TCRdb lists one entry per CDR3 protein and no DNA. In total, the table holds over 100,000 distinct CDR3 sequences. The study's findings and limits: Healthy twins shared more clonotypes with others than IBD patients, most markedly active ones. Ultimately, a single strong signal or clonotype associated with IBD was not supported.

The CDR3 extends over 15 amino acids. V usage is TRBV12-3 or TRBV12-4 and J usage is TRBJ1-5; TCRdb picks TRBD1, but there is no DNA to check that call. What was sequenced was blood. The clonotype originates from a human donor with ulcerative colitis or Crohn's disease, or a healthy co-twin of an affected twin (not recorded which). CDR3 sequence reads: CASSPQGLGNQPQHF.